This TCR beta chain was sequenced for a study of blood T cell repertoires in COVID-19. Study in general: PBMCs, B-cell-depleted T cells, or T cells provided the cDNA or gDNA that made up the material.

Sequencing was performed with immunoSEQ multiplex PCR; in TCRdb, only in-frame clones are kept and a portion is missing. Among approximately 190,000 clones, around 80% were seen once, and the ten largest hold 6.5% to 9.5%. Trimming cost V 10 bases and J 5 bases; bases outside gene matches: 11. The germline V gene encodes CDR1 MNHEY and CDR2 SVGAGI. This CDR3 has 15 amino acids. V usage is TRBV6-5 and J usage is TRBJ2-5; 12 bases map to TRBD2. The sequence came from a woman aged 55-75 years with COVID-19, enrolled during active disease. The material sequenced was peripheral blood. This CDR3 reads CATSPTSGSWETQYF. The CDR3 nucleotides are TGTGCCACCAGCCCGACTAGCGGGAGTTGGGAGACCCAGTACTTC.